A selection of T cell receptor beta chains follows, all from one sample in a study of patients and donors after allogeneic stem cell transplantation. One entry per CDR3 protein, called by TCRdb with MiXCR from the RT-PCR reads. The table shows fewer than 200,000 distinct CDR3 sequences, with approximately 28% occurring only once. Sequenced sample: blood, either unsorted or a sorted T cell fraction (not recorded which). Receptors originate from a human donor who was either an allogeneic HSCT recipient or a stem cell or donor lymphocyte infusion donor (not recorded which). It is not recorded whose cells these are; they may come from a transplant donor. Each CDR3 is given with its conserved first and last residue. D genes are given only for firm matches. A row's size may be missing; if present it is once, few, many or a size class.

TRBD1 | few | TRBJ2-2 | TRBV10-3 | CAILQGAGELFF | TGTGCCATTCTACAGGGGGCCGGGGAGCTGTTTTTT
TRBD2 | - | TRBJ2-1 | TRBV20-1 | CSASGTSGRVRYNEQFF | TGCAGTGCTAGTGGGACTAGCGGGAGGGTGCGATACAATGAGCAGTTCTTC
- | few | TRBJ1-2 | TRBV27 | CASSPRWGNYGYTF | TGTGCCAGCAGTCCCCGGTGGGGAAACTATGGCTACACCTTC
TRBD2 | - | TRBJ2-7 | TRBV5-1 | CASTVTSGSSYEQYF | TGCGCCAGCACCGTAACTAGCGGGAGTTCCTACGAGCAGTACTTC
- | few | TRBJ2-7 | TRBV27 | CASSALGNQYEQYF | TGTGCCAGCAGTGCCCTCGGGAATCAGTACGAGCAGTACTTC
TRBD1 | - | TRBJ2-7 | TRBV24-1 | CATSETQGAIYF | TGTGCCACCAGCGAGACACAGGGGGCGATTTACTTC
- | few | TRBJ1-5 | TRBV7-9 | CASSSAGAGDQPQHF | TGTGCCAGCAGCTCGGCGGGGGCTGGGGATCAGCCCCAGCATTTT
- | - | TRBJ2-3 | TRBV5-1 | CASSLFARTDTQYF | TGCGCCAGCAGCTTGTTTGCCCGCACAGATACGCAGTATTTT
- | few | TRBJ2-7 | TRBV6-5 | CASSYSLGILSYEQYF | TGTGCCAGCAGTTACAGTTTGGGGATACTCTCCTACGAGCAGTACTTC
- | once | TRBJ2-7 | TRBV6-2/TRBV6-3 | CASSFLAPYEQYF | TGTGCCAGCAGTTTTCTAGCTCCCTACGAGCAGTACTTC
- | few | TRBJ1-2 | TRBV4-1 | CASSQDHRAYGNHYGYTF | TGCGCCAGCAGCCAAGACCACAGGGCTTATGGGAATCACTATGGCTACACCTTC
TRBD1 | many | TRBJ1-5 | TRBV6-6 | CASSYSGQGIGRPQHF | TGTGCCAGCAGTTACTCGGGACAGGGAATTGGAAGGCCCCAGCATTTT
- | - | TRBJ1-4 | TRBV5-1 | CASSLSGGSNEKLFF | TGCGCCAGCAGCTTATCAGGTGGATCTAATGAAAAACTGTTTTTT
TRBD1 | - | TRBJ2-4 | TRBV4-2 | CASSQGETGKNIQYF | TGTGCCAGCAGCCAAGGAGAGACAGGGAAAAACATTCAGTACTTC
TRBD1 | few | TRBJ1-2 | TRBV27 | CASSLRRTGKKGGYTF | TGTGCCAGCAGTTTACGGAGGACAGGGAAGAAGGGTGGCTACACCTTC
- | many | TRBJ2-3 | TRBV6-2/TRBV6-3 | CASSPWRADTDTQYF | TGTGCCAGCAGCCCATGGAGGGCAGACACAGATACGCAGTATTTT
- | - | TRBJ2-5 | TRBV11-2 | CASSPGRKGSGQETQYF | TGTGCCAGCAGCCCAGGTCGTAAGGGAAGCGGGCAAGAGACCCAGTACTTC
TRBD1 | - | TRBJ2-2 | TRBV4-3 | CASSQLTGTGELFF | TGCGCCAGCAGCCAGCTGACAGGGACCGGGGAGCTGTTTTTT
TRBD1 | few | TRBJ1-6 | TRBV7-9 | CASSQGQHYSPLHF | TGTGCCAGCAGCCAGGGACAGCATTATTCACCCCTCCACTTT
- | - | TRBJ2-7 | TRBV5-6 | CASSHSYRYSSYEQYF | TGTGCCAGCAGTCACAGTTACAGATACTCTTCCTACGAGCAGTACTTC
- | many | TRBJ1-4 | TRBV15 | CATSRREGEKLFF | TGTGCCACCAGTAGGCGCGAGGGGGAAAAACTGTTTTTT
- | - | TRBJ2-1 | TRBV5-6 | CASSSYYNEQFF | TGTGCCAGCAGCTCATACTACAATGAGCAGTTCTTC
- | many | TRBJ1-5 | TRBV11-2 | CASSLDQHGLGNQPQHF | TGTGCCAGCAGCTTAGATCAGCACGGGTTAGGCAATCAGCCCCAGCATTTT
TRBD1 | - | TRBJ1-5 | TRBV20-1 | CSVPPRTGASGNQPQHF | TGCAGTGTTCCACCGCGGACAGGGGCTTCGGGCAATCAGCCCCAGCATTTT
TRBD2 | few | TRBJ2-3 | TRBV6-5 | CASRTSGRDTQYF | TGTGCCAGCAGGACTAGCGGGAGAGATACGCAGTATTTT
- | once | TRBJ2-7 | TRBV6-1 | CASSASRRFSYEQYF | TGTGCCAGCAGCGCCTCGAGGAGATTCTCCTACGAGCAGTACTTC
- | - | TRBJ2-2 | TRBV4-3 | CASSSRGGGSYPGELFF | TGCGCCAGCAGCTCAAGAGGAGGGGGGTCCTATCCCGGGGAGCTGTTTTTT
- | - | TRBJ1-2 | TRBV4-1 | CASSQPRAGVDYGYTF | TGCGCCAGCAGCCAACCCCGGGCGGGGGTCGACTATGGCTACACCTTC
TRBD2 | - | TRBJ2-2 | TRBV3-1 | CASSRLTSGRRGGELFF | TGTGCCAGCAGCCGACTGACTAGCGGGAGAAGAGGCGGGGAGCTGTTTTTT
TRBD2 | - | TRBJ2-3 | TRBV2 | CASSERGLGETTDTQYF | TGTGCCAGCAGTGAAAGGGGACTAGGGGAGACCACAGATACGCAGTATTTT